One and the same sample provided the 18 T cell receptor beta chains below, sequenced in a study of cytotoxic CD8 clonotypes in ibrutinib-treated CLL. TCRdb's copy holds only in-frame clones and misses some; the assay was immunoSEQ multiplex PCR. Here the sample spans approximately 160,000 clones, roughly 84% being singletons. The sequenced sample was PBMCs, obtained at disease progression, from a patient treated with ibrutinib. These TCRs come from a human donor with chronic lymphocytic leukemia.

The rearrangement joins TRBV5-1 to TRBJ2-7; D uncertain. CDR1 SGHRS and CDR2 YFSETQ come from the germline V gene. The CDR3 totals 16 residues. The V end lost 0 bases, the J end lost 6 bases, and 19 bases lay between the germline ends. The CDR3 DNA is TGCGCCAGCAGCTTGGGGCGTGCGAGCGTCCCCGCCGAGCAGTACTTC. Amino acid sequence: CASSLGRASVPAEQYF.

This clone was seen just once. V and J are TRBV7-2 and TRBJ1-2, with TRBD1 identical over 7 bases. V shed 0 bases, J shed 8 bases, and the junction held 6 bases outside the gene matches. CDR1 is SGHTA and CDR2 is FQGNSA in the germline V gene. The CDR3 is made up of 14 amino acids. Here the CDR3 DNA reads TGTGCCAGCAGCTTAGCCTTACAGGGGTTCGGCTACACCTTC. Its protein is CASSLALQGFGYTF. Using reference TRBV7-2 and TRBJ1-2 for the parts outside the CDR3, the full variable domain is GAGVSQSPSNKVTEKGKDVELRCDPISGHTALYWYRQSLGQGLEFLIYFQGNSAPDKSGLPSDRFSAERTGGSVSTLTIQRTQQEDSAVYLCASSLALQGFGYTFGSGTRLTVV.

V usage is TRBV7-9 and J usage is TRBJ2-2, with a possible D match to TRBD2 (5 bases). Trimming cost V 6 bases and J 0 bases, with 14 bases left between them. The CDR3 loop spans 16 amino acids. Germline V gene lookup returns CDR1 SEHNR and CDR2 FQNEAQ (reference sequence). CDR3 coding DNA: TGTGCCAGCAGACCCCGGATAGCGTCGAACACCGGGGAGCTGTTTTTT. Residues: CASRPRIASNTGELFF.

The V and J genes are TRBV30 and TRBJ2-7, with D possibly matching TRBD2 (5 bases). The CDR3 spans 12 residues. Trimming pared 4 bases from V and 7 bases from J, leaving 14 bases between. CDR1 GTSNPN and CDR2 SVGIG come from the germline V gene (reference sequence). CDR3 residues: CAWIQQPGEQYF. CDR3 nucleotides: TGTGCCTGGATCCAGCAGCCGGGGGAGCAGTACTTC. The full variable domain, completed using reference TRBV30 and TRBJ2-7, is SQTIHQWPATLVQPVGSPLSLECTVEGTSNPNLYWYRQAAGRGLQLLFYSVGIGQISSEVPQNLSASRPQDRQFILSSKKLLLSDSGFYLCAWIQQPGEQYFGPGTRLTVT.

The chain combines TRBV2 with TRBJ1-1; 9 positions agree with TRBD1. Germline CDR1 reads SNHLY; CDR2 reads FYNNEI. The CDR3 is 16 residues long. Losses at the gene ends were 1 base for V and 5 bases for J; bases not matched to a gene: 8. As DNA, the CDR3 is TGTGCCAGCAGTGAAGTTTTGGGACAGGGCAGGACTGAAGCTTTCTTT. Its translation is CASSEVLGQGRTEAFF.

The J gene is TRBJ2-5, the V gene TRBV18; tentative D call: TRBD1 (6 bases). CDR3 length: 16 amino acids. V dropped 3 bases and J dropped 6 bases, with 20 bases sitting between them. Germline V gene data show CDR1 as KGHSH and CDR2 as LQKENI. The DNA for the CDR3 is TGTGCCAGCTCACCGGCCGGGACACCCTCCTCCCAGACCCAGTACTTC. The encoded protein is CASSPAGTPSSQTQYF.

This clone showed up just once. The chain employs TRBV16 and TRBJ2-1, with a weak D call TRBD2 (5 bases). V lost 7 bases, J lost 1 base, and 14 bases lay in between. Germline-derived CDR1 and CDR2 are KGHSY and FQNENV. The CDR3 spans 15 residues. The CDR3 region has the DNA TGTGCCAGCACCACGCCGACGGGATCCTACAATGAGCAGTTCTTC. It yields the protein CASTTPTGSYNEQFF.

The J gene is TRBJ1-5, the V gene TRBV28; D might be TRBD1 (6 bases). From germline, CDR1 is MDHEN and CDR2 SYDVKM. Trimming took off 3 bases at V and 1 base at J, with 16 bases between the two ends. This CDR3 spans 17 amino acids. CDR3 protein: CASSLFAGAVSNQPQHF. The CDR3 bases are TGTGCCAGCAGTTTGTTCGCAGGGGCTGTGAGCAATCAGCCCCAGCATTTT.

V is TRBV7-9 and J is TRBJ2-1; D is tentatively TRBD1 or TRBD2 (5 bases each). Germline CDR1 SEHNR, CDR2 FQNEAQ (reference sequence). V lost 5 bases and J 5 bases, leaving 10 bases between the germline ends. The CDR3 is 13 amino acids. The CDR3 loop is CASSRGTDNEQFF. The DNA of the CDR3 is TGTGCCAGCAGCCGTGGGACCGACAATGAGCAGTTCTTC.

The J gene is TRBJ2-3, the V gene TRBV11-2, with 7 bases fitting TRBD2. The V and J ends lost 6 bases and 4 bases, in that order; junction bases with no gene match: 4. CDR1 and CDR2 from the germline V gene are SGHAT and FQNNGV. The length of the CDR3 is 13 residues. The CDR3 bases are TGTGCCAGCAGGCGGACTAGGGCAGATACGCAGTATTTT. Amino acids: CASRRTRADTQYF.

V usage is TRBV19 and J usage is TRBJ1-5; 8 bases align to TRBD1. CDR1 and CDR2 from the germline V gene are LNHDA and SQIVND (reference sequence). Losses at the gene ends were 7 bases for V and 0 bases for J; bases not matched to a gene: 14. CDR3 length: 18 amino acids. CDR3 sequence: CASTDEQDRAYSNQPQHF. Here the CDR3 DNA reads TGTGCCAGTACTGACGAACAGGACAGGGCTTATAGCAATCAGCCCCAGCATTTT.

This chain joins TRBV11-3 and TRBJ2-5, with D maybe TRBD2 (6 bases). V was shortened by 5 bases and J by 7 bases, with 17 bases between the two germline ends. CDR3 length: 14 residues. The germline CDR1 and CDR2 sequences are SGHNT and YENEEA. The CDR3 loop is CASSVAGGLVTQYF. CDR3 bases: TGTGCCAGCAGCGTAGCCGGAGGGCTCGTGACCCAGTACTTC.

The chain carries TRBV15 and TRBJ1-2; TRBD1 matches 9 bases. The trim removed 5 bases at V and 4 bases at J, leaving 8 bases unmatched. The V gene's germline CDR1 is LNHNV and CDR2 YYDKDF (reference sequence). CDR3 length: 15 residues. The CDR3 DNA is TGTGCCACCAGCGGGTGGGACAGGGACTCCTATGGCTACACCTTC. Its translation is CATSGWDRDSYGYTF.

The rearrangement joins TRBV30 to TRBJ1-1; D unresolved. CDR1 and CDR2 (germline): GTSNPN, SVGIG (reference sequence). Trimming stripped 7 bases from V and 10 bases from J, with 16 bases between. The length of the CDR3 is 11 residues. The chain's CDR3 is CASEEGLVAFF. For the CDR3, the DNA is TGTGCCTCTGAAGAAGGGCTGGTAGCTTTCTTT. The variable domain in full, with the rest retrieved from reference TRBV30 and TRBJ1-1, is SQTIHQWPATLVQPVGSPLSLECTVEGTSNPNLYWYRQAAGRGLQLLFYSVGIGQISSEVPQNLSASRPQDRQFILSSKKLLLSDSGFYLCASEEGLVAFFGQGTRLTVV.

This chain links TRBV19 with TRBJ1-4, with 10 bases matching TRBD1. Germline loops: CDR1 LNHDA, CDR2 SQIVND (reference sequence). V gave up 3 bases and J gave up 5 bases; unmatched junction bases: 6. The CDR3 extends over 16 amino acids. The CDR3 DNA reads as TGTGCCAGTAGTATGGGGACAGGGGTTCCCAATGAAAAACTGTTTTTT. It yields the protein CASSMGTGVPNEKLFF.

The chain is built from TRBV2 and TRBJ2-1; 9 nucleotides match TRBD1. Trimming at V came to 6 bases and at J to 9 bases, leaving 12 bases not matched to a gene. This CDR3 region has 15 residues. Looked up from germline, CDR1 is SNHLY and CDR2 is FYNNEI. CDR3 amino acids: CASRPTTGQGGEQFF. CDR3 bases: TGTGCCAGCAGACCTACAACGGGACAGGGTGGTGAGCAGTTCTTC.

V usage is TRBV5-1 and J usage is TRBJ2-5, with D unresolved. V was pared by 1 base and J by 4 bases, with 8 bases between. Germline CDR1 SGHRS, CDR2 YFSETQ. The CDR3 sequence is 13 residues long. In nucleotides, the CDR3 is TGCGCCAGCAGCTTGAGTTTTGCAGAGACCCAGTACTTC. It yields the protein CASSLSFAETQYF.

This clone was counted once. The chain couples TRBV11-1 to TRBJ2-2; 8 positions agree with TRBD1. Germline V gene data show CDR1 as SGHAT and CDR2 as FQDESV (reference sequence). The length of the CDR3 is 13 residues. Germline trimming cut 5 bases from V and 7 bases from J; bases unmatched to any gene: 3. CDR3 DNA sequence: TGTGCCAGCAGCCGGACAGGGATCGGGGAGCTGTTTTTT. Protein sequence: CASSRTGIGELFF.